Included here is one T cell receptor (beta chain) sequence, with context. Its cognate antigen is unknown. This entry comes from a study of T-cell reconstitution after alpha-beta-depleted transplantation in children. Study results and caveats: One year after transplant, T-cell counts and diversity came mostly from newly produced T cells. Reports say that about two months after transplant, the alpha-beta T cells came out of several hundred graft clones that had expanded. Surviving recipient T cells and thymic progenitors produced the high day-60 TCRbeta diversity seen in some patients.

The CDR3 has 10 residues. The germline V and J ends were trimmed by 7 bases and 11 bases, with 15 bases remaining between them. Germline V gives CDR1 DFQATT, CDR2 SNEGSKA (reference sequence). Using unique molecular identifiers, the investigators prepared the TCRbeta library. One entry per CDR3 protein, called by TCRdb with MiXCR from the PCR reads. Among about 900,000 distinct CDR3 sequences listed, roughly 29% were seen once. The material was PBMCs, mostly from graft donor cells, obtained 360 days after TCRalphabeta/CD19-depleted stem cell transplant. The sequence derives from a boy younger than two who had a stem cell transplant for SCID, so the T cells may come from the graft donor. The chain combines TRBV20-1 with TRBJ2-7; D might be TRBD1 (6 bases). The CDR3: CSDHRDWKYF. The CDR3 nucleotides read TGCAGTGATCACAGGGATTGGAAGTACTTC.